Sequencing of this T cell receptor (beta chain) was carried out in a study of OX40 agonist ivuxolimab in advanced cancers. Study-level background: Subjects had a mean age of around 63 years, with a range of roughly 20 to 79; around 80% were male. There were three patients with partial responses, one having hepatocellular carcinoma and two cutaneous melanoma. Study findings and constraints: Partial responders treated at 0.1-3.0 mg/kg exhibited clonal expansion among the lowest measured.

In the case of this clone: Antigen: not known.

Deletions cut 8 bases from V and 4 bases from J, with 21 bases between. The CDR3 extends over 15 amino acids. The table came from immunoSEQ multiplex PCR; TCRdb's copy has only in-frame clones and leaves some out. The top ten clones hold around 0.16% of a sample with 100,000 to 110,000 clones, approximately 91% of them seen once. Sequences were derived from CD4+ or CD8+ T cells sorted from blood, sampled in a trial of the OX40 agonist ivuxolimab. The sequence was collected from an adult with an advanced solid tumor such as melanoma, head and neck, liver or kidney cancer. The chain employs TRBV23-1 and TRBJ2-7; a weak D match, TRBD1 (7 bases). TRBV23-1 carries the ORF label, with uncertain function. The CDR3 reads CASPPPAGGGYEQYF. Here the CDR3 DNA reads TGCGCCAGCCCCCCCCCGGCAGGGGGAGGATACGAGCAGTACTTC.